This T cell receptor beta chain was identified in a study of blood T cell repertoires in COVID-19. Turning to the study itself: In each case, the material was cDNA or gDNA derived from T cells, B-cell-depleted T cells, or PBMCs.

V was pared by 6 bases and J by 4 bases, with 7 bases of the junction left unmatched. This CDR3 is 14 amino acids long. Looked up from germline, CDR1 is MNHEY and CDR2 is SMNVEV (reference sequence). Per the original data handling: Researchers report that nucleated cell counts were estimated from reference gene primer amplification. Only in-frame clones appear in the TCRdb table, and some are missing; sequencing was by immunoSEQ multiplex PCR. V, J and clone size are taken as reported in that table, and D and trimming were inferred from the DNA itself. The table shows approximately 140,000 clones, with about 83% occurring only once.

The genes are TRBV27 and TRBJ2-7, with 9 bases matching TRBD1. The receptor was isolated from a human donor in a cohort sampled during active COVID-19. Sequencing was performed on peripheral blood. CDR3 protein: CASSTTGTGYEQYF. In nucleotides, the CDR3 is TGTGCCAGCAGCACCACCGGGACAGGGTACGAGCAGTACTTC.